This T cell receptor (beta chain) emerged from a study of blood T cell repertoires in COVID-19. Profiled with immunoSEQ multiplex PCR; TCRdb holds only in-frame clones, not every one. The table lists around 250,000 clones, approximately 83% of them singletons, with approximately 1.9% in the top ten. The V and J ends lost 4 bases and 8 bases respectively, with 11 bases between them. The germline V gene has CDR1 SGHTA and CDR2 FQGTGA. This CDR3 region has 13 residues. The material sequenced was PBMCs or T cells enriched from blood (not recorded which). The sequence was obtained from a woman aged 50 to 60 who had recovered from COVID-19. The gene calls are TRBV7-3 and TRBJ1-4; tentative D call: TRBD1 (5 bases). The CDR3 nucleotides are TGTGCCAGCAGCTCTGACAGCTGGGAAAAACTGTTTTTT. It is translated as CASSSDSWEKLFF.